Listed here are 23 T cell receptor beta chains from one sample, sequenced in a study of OX40 agonist ivuxolimab in advanced cancers. Libraries were prepared by immunoSEQ multiplex PCR; TCRdb keeps only in-frame clonotypes and omits some of them. The sample lists approximately 38,000 clones; around 87% were seen once. The starting material was CD4+ or CD8+ T cells sorted from blood, obtained in a trial of the OX40 agonist ivuxolimab. Receptors originate from an adult with an advanced solid tumor such as melanoma, head and neck, liver or kidney cancer.

The gene calls are TRBV5-4 and TRBJ2-2, with 7 nucleotides matching TRBD1. J lost 8 bases, V lost 3 bases, and 13 bases had no gene match. The CDR3 runs to 16 residues. Germline V lookup: CDR1 SGHNT, CDR2 YYREEE (reference sequence). This CDR3 is CASSSVPGQVVGELFF. CDR3 nucleotides: TGTGCCAGCAGCTCGGTACCCGGACAGGTAGTAGGGGAGCTGTTTTTT.

The chain is built from TRBV5-8 and TRBJ2-1; 12 bases fit TRBD2. V shed 2 bases, J shed 3 bases, and the junction held 3 bases outside the gene matches. The CDR3 sequence is 16 residues long. CDR1 is SGHTS and CDR2 is YDEGEE in the germline V gene. The CDR3 spells CASSFRTSGDYNEQFF. The CDR3 region has the DNA TGTGCCAGCAGCTTCCGGACTAGCGGGGACTACAATGAGCAGTTCTTC.

The chain links TRBV5-1 to TRBJ2-7; 10 nucleotides align to TRBD1. Trimming took 4 bases from V and 5 from J; bases not matched to a gene: 3. This CDR3 has 13 amino acids. Germline V lookup: CDR1 SGHRS, CDR2 YFSETQ. CDR3 residues: CASSLDRGNEQYF. CDR3 nucleotides: TGCGCCAGCAGCCTGGACAGGGGGAACGAGCAGTACTTC.

With respect to this clone: At one of its ends the junction is not consistent with the germline gene, which may arise from a read error. The V and J genes are TRBV7-7 and TRBJ2-5; D ambiguous. The germline CDR1 and CDR2 sequences are SSHAT and FNYEAQ (reference sequence). This CDR3 region has 14 residues. This CDR3 reads CASSVMTGQETQYF. The CDR3 DNA follows: TGTGCTAGCAGCGTGATGACTGGCCAAGAGACCCAGTACTTC.

The chain has TRBV19 and TRBJ2-5; 8 positions agree with TRBD1. V gave up 7 bases and J gave up 4 bases; unmatched junction bases: 5. The CDR3 consists of 13 residues. The germline V gene encodes CDR1 LNHDA and CDR2 SQIVND (reference sequence). CDR3 loop: CASTEQGAETQYF. CDR3 bases: TGTGCCAGTACTGAGCAGGGGGCAGAGACCCAGTACTTC.

This clone showed up just once. As DNA, the CDR3 is TGCGCCAGCAGCCAGGGGGGGATTTGGAGCGGGAACCACGAGCAGTACTTC. As protein: CASSQGGIWSGNHEQYF. The J gene is TRBJ2-7, the V gene TRBV4-1; TRBD2 agrees at 7 bases. The length of the CDR3 is 17 residues. V was clipped by 3 bases and J by 5 bases; unmatched bases: 16. Germline V gives CDR1 MGHRA, CDR2 YSYEKL.

The chain has TRBV5-1 and TRBJ2-7; D might be TRBD1 (6 bases). Between the trimmed V and J ends, which lost 0 bases and 2 bases, there was a span of 12 bases. Germline CDR1 is SGHRS and CDR2 is YFSETQ. The CDR3 length is 15 residues. The CDR3 loop is CASSLGGTPTYEQYF. CDR3 sequence (DNA): TGCGCCAGCAGCTTGGGAGGGACACCCACCTACGAGCAGTACTTC.

This chain connects TRBV28 to TRBJ2-3; the match to TRBD2 covers 12 bases. Germline trimming cut 4 bases from V and 8 bases from J; bases unmatched to any gene: 4. Germline lookup yields CDR1 MDHEN and CDR2 SYDVKM. The CDR3 totals 14 residues. In DNA form, the CDR3 reads TGTGCCAGCAGTTGGCTAGCGGGGGGGCGTACGCAGTATTTT. Protein: CASSWLAGGRTQYF.

This clone was recorded a few times. V usage is TRBV7-2 and J usage is TRBJ1-2; 9 bases are shared with TRBD1. This CDR3 has 14 amino acids. Germline CDR1 and CDR2: SGHTA and FQGNSA. After removal of 5 bases from V and 3 bases from J, the junction contained 4 bases not matched to a gene. The CDR3 DNA is TGTGCCAGCAGCCGATGGACAGGGGACTATGGCTACACCTTC. This encodes CASSRWTGDYGYTF.

The gene calls are TRBV2 and TRBJ2-1, with a possible D match to TRBD2 (5 bases). The CDR3 is 16 residues long. The germline V and J ends were trimmed by 3 bases and 2 bases, with 14 bases remaining between them. The germline CDR1 and CDR2 sequences are SNHLY and FYNNEI. CDR3 loop: CASSDRRAETYNEQFF. Written as DNA, the CDR3 is TGTGCCAGCAGTGACAGGCGGGCCGAAACCTACAATGAGCAGTTCTTC.

The chain couples TRBV4-2 to TRBJ1-3, with D tentatively TRBD1 (6 bases). CDR3 length: 17 amino acids. CDR1 LGHNA and CDR2 YNFKEQ come from the germline V gene. V was pared by 0 bases and J by 0 bases, with 12 bases between. The CDR3 coding sequence is TGTGCCAGCAGCCAAGACCTTACAGGGAGCTCTGGAAACACCATATATTTT. It codes for CASSQDLTGSSGNTIYF.

The V and J genes are TRBV7-3 and TRBJ2-2, with D hard to call. Trimming cost V 5 bases and J 6 bases, with 16 bases left between them. Germline CDR1 and CDR2: SGHTA and FQGTGA. The CDR3 is 15 amino acids. The CDR3 nucleotides read TGTGCCAGCAGCCTCGCCGGCCCTCGGTCCGGGGAGCTGTTTTTT. Translated, it gives CASSLAGPRSGELFF.

The V gene is TRBV30, the J gene TRBJ2-1; maybe TRBD2 (5 bases). Trimming pared 0 bases from V and 6 bases from J, leaving 15 bases between. The CDR3 is 15 amino acids. Germline values: CDR1 GTSNPN, CDR2 SVGIG (reference sequence). The CDR3 sequence: CAWSVRTRFGNEQFF. The CDR3, as DNA: TGTGCCTGGAGTGTAAGGACTCGGTTTGGCAATGAGCAGTTCTTC.

The J gene is TRBJ2-6, the V gene TRBV9, with D uncertain. The germline V and J ends were trimmed by 2 bases and 0 bases, with 6 bases remaining between them. The CDR3 is 15 amino acids. Germline V lookup: CDR1 SGDLS, CDR2 YYNGEE. The CDR3 loop is CASSVDGSGANVLTF. The CDR3 nucleotides read TGTGCCAGCAGCGTTGACGGCTCTGGGGCCAACGTCCTGACTTTC.

The gene calls are TRBV19 and TRBJ1-5; unclear D gene. V was clipped by 3 bases and J by 0 bases, with 9 bases between them. The CDR3 runs 15 residues. The V gene's germline CDR1 is LNHDA and CDR2 SQIVND (reference sequence). This CDR3 reads CASSILPFSNQPQHF. The CDR3, as DNA: TGTGCCAGTAGTATTTTACCATTTAGCAATCAGCCCCAGCATTTT.

The chain combines TRBV7-8 with TRBJ2-5; D is perhaps TRBD1 (6 bases). The CDR3 runs to 16 residues. Germline assignment: CDR1 SGHVS and CDR2 FQNEAQ. The V end lost 3 bases, the J end lost 2 bases, and 16 bases lay between the germline ends. DNA for the CDR3: TGTGCCAGCAGCTTGCAATGGACAGCCGTACAAGAGACCCAGTACTTC. It encodes CASSLQWTAVQETQYF. Filled out from reference TRBV7-8 and TRBJ2-5, the complete variable domain reads GAGVSQSPRYKVAKRGQDVALRCDPISGHVSLFWYQQALGQGPEFLTYFQNEAQLDKSGLPSDRFFAERPEGSVSTLKIQRTQQEDSAVYLCASSLQWTAVQETQYFGPGTRLLVL.

The chain combines TRBV9 with TRBJ1-4, with 7 bases aligning to TRBD1. Germline values: CDR1 SGDLS, CDR2 YYNGEE. CDR3 length: 15 amino acids. V shed 4 bases and J 5 bases; nucleotides not matched to a gene: 8. The CDR3 coding sequence is TGTGCCAGCAGCCCCACGGGACAGATAAATGAAAAACTGTTTTTT. It specifies CASSPTGQINEKLFF.

The chain combines TRBV18 with TRBJ2-3; 7 bases match TRBD2. This CDR3 is built from 15 residues. Germline trimming cut 0 bases from V and 4 bases from J; bases unmatched to any gene: 4. Germline loops: CDR1 KGHSH, CDR2 LQKENI. In nucleotides, the CDR3 is TGTGCCAGCTCACCACCCCGGGGGGACCCAGATACGCAGTATTTT. It is translated as CASSPPRGDPDTQYF.

This clone is a singleton in its sample. This rearrangement joins TRBV11-3 to TRBJ2-5; D remains unclear. CDR3 length: 12 residues. Per germline, CDR1 SGHNT and CDR2 YENEEA. V was pared by 1 base and J by 3 bases, with 3 bases between. Here the CDR3 DNA reads TGTGCCAGCAGCTTAGGCGAAGAGACCCAGTACTTC. It specifies CASSLGEETQYF. The full variable domain, completed using reference TRBV11-3 and TRBJ2-5, is EAGVVQSPRYKIIEKKQPVAFWCNPISGHNTLYWYLQNLGQGPELLIRYENEEAVDDSQLPKDRFSAERLKGVDSTLKIQPAELGDSAVYLCASSLGEETQYFGPGTRLLVL.

On this clone: One end of the junction fails to match germline, which may point to a read error. Other DNA sequences in this specimen translate into the identical CDR3. This rearrangement joins TRBV28 to TRBJ1-2; D remains unclear. The germline V gene has CDR1 MDHEN and CDR2 SYDVKM. This CDR3 comprises 13 residues. The CDR3 region has the DNA TGTGCCAGCAGTTTACTAAGGGAATATGGCTACACCTTT. Translated, it gives CASSLLREYGYTF.

This chain connects TRBV5-6 to TRBJ2-3; 8 nucleotides line up with TRBD1. Germline trimming cut 4 bases from V and 0 bases from J; bases unmatched to any gene: 4. CDR3 size: 15 residues. Germline CDR1 and CDR2: SGHDT and YYEEEE. CDR3 nucleotides: TGTGCCAGCAGCCCGGACAGGGTTAGCACAGATACGCAGTATTTT. Its protein is CASSPDRVSTDTQYF.

This clone was seen a single time. The gene calls are TRBV30 and TRBJ2-7; no firm D call. This CDR3 contains 11 residues. V lost 4 bases and J lost 6, with 10 bases in between. Germline V gene sequence: CDR1 GTSNPN, CDR2 SVGIG (reference sequence). The CDR3 DNA reads as TGTGCCTGGATGGGTCAGGTCGAGCAGTACTTC. It translates to CAWMGQVEQYF.

This chain joins TRBV7-9 and TRBJ2-1; TRBD2 matches at 16 bases. Germline V gene data show CDR1 as SEHNR and CDR2 as FQNEAQ (reference sequence). The CDR3 totals 14 residues. V was clipped by 4 bases and J by 10 bases; unmatched bases: 1. CDR3 loop: CASSWGLAGGEQFF. The CDR3 DNA sequence: TGTGCCAGCAGCTGGGGACTAGCGGGGGGGGAGCAGTTCTTC. Drawing the rest from reference TRBV7-9 and TRBJ2-1, the complete variable domain is DTGVSQNPRHKITKRGQNVTFRCDPISEHNRLYWYRQTLGQGPEFLTYFQNEAQLEKSRLLSDRFSAERPKGSFSTLEIQRTEQGDSAMYLCASSWGLAGGEQFFGPGTRLTVL.